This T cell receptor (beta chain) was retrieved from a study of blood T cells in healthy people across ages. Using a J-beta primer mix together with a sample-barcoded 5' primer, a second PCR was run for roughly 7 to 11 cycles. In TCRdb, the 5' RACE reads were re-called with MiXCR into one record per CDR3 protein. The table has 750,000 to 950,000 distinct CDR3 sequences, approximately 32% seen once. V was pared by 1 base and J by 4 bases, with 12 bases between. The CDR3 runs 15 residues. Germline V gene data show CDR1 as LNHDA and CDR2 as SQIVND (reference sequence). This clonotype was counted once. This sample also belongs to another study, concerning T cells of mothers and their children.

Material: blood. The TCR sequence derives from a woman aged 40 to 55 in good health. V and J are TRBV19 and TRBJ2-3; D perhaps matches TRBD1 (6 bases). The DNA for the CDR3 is TGTGCCAGTAGTATAGTCCAGGGGCGGTCAGATACGCAGTATTTT. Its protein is CASSIVQGRSDTQYF.